This T cell receptor beta chain derives from a study of blood T cell repertoires in COVID-19 (dated by TCRdb to about 2020). Some background on the complete study: The collaborator samples originated in the United States, Italy and Spain and spanned the acute and convalescent phases of COVID-19. The material from the prospective study consisted of cDNA or gDNA derived from T cells, B-cell-depleted T cells, or PBMCs. Deeply sampled blood TCRbeta repertoires from subjects exposed to, actively infected with, or recovered from COVID-19 were included in the dataset. The repertoires were released in a freely available public database intended as a resource for research on the immune response to SARS-CoV-2. The samples were drawn from two sources: the first 160 participants of the ongoing ImmuneRACE study, and 1,254 subjects contributed by 6 global collaborators. A de-identified subject ID, COVID-19 status, age in years and sex were almost always included in the sample metadata. Where HLA class I and class II types were available, the types were taken from metadata supplied by the sample provider, not from assay-based typing. General conclusions and limits of the study: How much clinical and demographic metadata was included differed by source and by participant, and the metadata was provided uncurated.

The CDR3 holds 15 amino acids from the cysteine to the phenylalanine. Kept here is only the CDR3 DNA, which spans 45 bases and is read in frame from base 1. Trimming removed 0 bases from V and 1 base from J; the gene matches leave 1 base unexplained. The germline V gene specifies SGHNT as CDR1 and YENEEA as CDR2. TCRbeta CDR3 regions were amplified from genomic DNA using the immunoSEQ Assay, a bias-controlled multiplex PCR. From the authors' description of their analysis: The number of nucleated cells in each sample was estimated from the amplification of reference gene primers within the assay. Sequence reads were collapsed and filtered to measure the absolute abundance of every unique TCRbeta CDR3 rearrangement. For each sample, productive Simpson clonality was calculated by taking the square root of Simpson's diversity index across productive rearrangements. Held by TCRdb, this immuneACCESS table contains in-frame sequences only and omits some clones. Under half of the omission traces to an unresolved V gene where checked; the cause of the rest is unknown. Clonal size and the V and J genes are those of that table, whereas D and trimming came from the DNA. This sample has roughly 290,000 clones in its table, and about nine tenths of those were observed once. The ten top clones hold about 1.7% of the sample.

Participants in the prospective study were enrolled through a virtual design, were aged about 18 to 100 years, and lived in 20 to 30 United States geographic areas. In the prospective study, participants were assigned to cohorts based on the clinical history participants reported in a screening survey and a study questionnaire. For ImmuneRACE Cohort 3, a participant was defined as recovered based on two consecutive negative NP/OP PCR tests, clearance by a healthcare professional, or resolution of symptoms. In the prospective study, mobile phlebotomists collected whole blood, serum and a nasopharyngeal or oropharyngeal swab from each participant. Participants in the prospective study had the option to provide additional blood draws and questionnaires over a roughly two-month period. Prospective study blood samples were shipped either frozen or at room temperature before DNA extraction. A remark on this clone: Its antigen is currently not known. No much larger clone exists at a distance of one base, and base qualities are not known.

The receptor chain draws on TRBV11-3 and TRBJ2-3; 7 bases in the junction line up with TRBD2. The sequencing sample was made of PBMCs or T cells enriched from blood (not recorded which). The TCR originated in a woman aged 40 to 50 who had recovered from COVID-19. DNA sequence: TGTGCCAGCAGCTTAGAGGCGGGGGGCACAGATACGCAGTATTTT. This encodes CASSLEAGGTDTQYF. The CDR3, completed at both ends by the reference TRBV11-3 and TRBJ2-3 genes, gives the full variable domain EAGVVQSPRYKIIEKKQPVAFWCNPISGHNTLYWYLQNLGQGPELLIRYENEEAVDDSQLPKDRFSAERLKGVDSTLKIQPAELGDSAVYLCASSLEAGGTDTQYFGPGTRLTVL.